This is a list of T cell receptor beta chains from one sample in a study of STAT5B mutations in CD4+ large granular lymphocyte leukemia. Method: immunoSEQ multiplex PCR; TCRdb's copy keeps in-frame clones and lacks some. The sample yields almost 30,000 clones, roughly 84% seen once. The sample was CD4+ T cells from blood buffy coats. Every receptor here comes from a human donor in good health. The CDR3 runs from the conserved cysteine through the conserved F or W. A D gene is named only where the DNA matches it firmly. Some rows mark clone size as missing; the rest say once, few, many or name a class of expanded clone.

d_gene | abundance | j_gene | v_gene | CDR3aa | CDR3nt
- | - | TRBJ1-2 | TRBV5-8 | CASSTRAWNYGYTF | TGTGCCAGCAGCACTCGCGCGTGGAACTATGGCTACACCTTC
- | - | TRBJ1-2 | TRBV9 | CASSVGGRADYGYTF | TGTGCCAGCAGCGTAGGTGGGAGGGCGGACTATGGCTACACCTTC
TRBD2 | - | TRBJ2-5 | TRBV7-9 | CASSFWASGGRIETQYF | TGTGCCAGCAGCTTCTGGGCTAGCGGGGGGAGAATAGAGACCCAGTACTTC
TRBD2 | - | TRBJ2-3 | TRBV4-3 | CASSQEGPSGGLGPADTQYF | TGCGCCAGCAGCCAAGAAGGCCCTAGCGGGGGCCTGGGCCCAGCAGATACGCAGTATTTT
- | - | TRBJ1-2 | TRBV6-5 | CASSYSRLYGYTF | TGTGCCAGCAGTTACTCGCGACTTTATGGCTACACCTTC
- | - | TRBJ1-5 | TRBV6-5 | CASSYKGGASNQPQHF | TGTGCCAGCAGTTACAAGGGGGGGGCGAGCAATCAGCCCCAGCATTTT
- | - | TRBJ2-1 | TRBV10-3 | CAISELVDYNEQFF | TGTGCCATCAGTGAGTTGGTAGATTACAATGAGCAGTTCTTC
- | - | TRBJ1-3 | TRBV6-5 | CASSYWSSGNTIYF | TGTGCCAGCAGTTACTGGAGTTCTGGAAACACCATATATTTT
- | - | TRBJ2-5 | TRBV7-2 | CASSLVRETQYF | TGTGCCAGCAGCTTAGTACGGGAGACCCAGTACTTC
TRBD1 | - | TRBJ1-2 | TRBV7-2 | CASSYTRGQGVPWDGYTF | TGTGCCAGCAGCTACACACGGGGACAGGGTGTTCCGTGGGATGGCTACACCTTC
TRBD2 | few | TRBJ2-2 | TRBV6-1 | CASSELAGVSGTGELFF | TGTGCCAGCAGCGAACTAGCGGGGGTGTCGGGCACCGGGGAGCTGTTTTTT
- | - | TRBJ1-3 | TRBV10-3 | CAISEDSSSGNTIYF | TGTGCCATCAGTGAGGACAGTAGCTCTGGAAACACCATATATTTT
- | - | TRBJ2-3 | TRBV7-2 | CASSLAVGGTDTQYF | TGTGCCAGCAGCTTAGCTGTAGGAGGCACAGATACGCAGTATTTT
- | - | TRBJ2-3 | TRBV7-9 | CASSRPSPLSTDTQYF | TGTGCCAGCAGCCGCCCCTCCCCGCTTAGCACAGATACGCAGTATTTT
TRBD1 | - | TRBJ1-6 | TRBV19 | CASSSGQGRFTYNSPLHF | TGTGCCAGTAGTTCGGGACAGGGAAGGTTTACCTATAATTCACCCCTCCACTTT
TRBD1 | - | TRBJ2-6 | TRBV9 | CASSVATRQGNSGANVLTF | TGTGCCAGCAGCGTAGCTACGAGACAGGGAAACTCTGGGGCCAACGTCCTGACTTTC